Here is one T cell receptor (beta chain) with its context. Its cognate antigen is unknown. Generated by immunoSEQ multiplex PCR, the TCRdb table keeps only in-frame clones and is missing some. This sample has roughly 150,000 clones; about 90% occur once, and the top ten carry around 5.9%. The record originates from a study of T cell responses to AZD1222 COVID-19 vaccine. Study observations and caveats: Samples come after the peak T cell response, not at day 14.

Per the germline V gene, CDR1 is SGDLS and CDR2 is YYNGEE. V dropped 0 bases and J dropped 2 bases, with 9 bases sitting between them. The CDR3 is made up of 14 amino acids. The source of this sequence is an adult in good health. The sequencing used peripheral blood, collected on day 0 of AZD1222 vaccination. The chain couples TRBV9 to TRBJ2-7; D unclear. Here the CDR3 reads CASSVEPIPYEQYF. The CDR3 nucleotides read TGTGCCAGCAGCGTAGAACCGATCCCCTACGAGCAGTACTTC.